Reported below is one T cell receptor beta chain. This entry belongs to a study of T cell responses to AZD1222 COVID-19 vaccine. The method was immunoSEQ multiplex PCR; TCRdb's version includes in-frame clones alone and lacks a portion of them. The sample includes 95,000 to 150,000 clones, just under 90% of them seen just once. The sequence came from an adult in good health. The sample in question was peripheral blood, obtained on day 0 of AZD1222 vaccination.

The CDR3 DNA reads as TGTGCCAGCTCACCACCCGGCCGCGACGAGCAGTACTTC. The encoded protein is CASSPPGRDEQYF. This chain joins TRBV18 and TRBJ2-7; D unclear. V lost 0 bases, J lost 5 bases, and 8 bases lay in between. The CDR3 spans 13 residues. The germline V gene encodes CDR1 KGHSH and CDR2 LQKENI.